This TCR beta chain was recovered during a study of T-cell memory formation after mild COVID-19. V lost 2 bases, J lost 10 bases, and 15 bases stayed unmatched. The CDR3 covers 18 residues. In germline, CDR1 is MNHEY, CDR2 SVGAGI. TCRdb redid the calling of the 5' RACE reads with MiXCR, one entry per CDR3 protein. Of some 600,000 distinct CDR3 sequences detected, about 18% appear once; the ten largest clones hold 8.1%. The TCR comes from an adult woman who had mild COVID-19 (a few samples of this study predate the infection). Cell type and time point are not known. This chain connects TRBV6-5 to TRBJ1-6; 9 bases align to TRBD1. The sequencing sample was made of PBMCs or a T cell subset sorted from them (not recorded which). The CDR3 region is CASSYERPGQGLGSPLHF. Written as DNA, the CDR3 is TGTGCCAGCAGTTACGAGCGACCGGGACAGGGCCTCGGGTCACCCCTCCACTTT.